This TCR beta chain was sequenced in a study of T cells in Graves' hyperthyroidism and ophthalmopathy. RNA transcripts were the template for amplifying TCR beta CDR3 regions. Initially, a first-round RT-PCR of the TCR CDR3 employed the HTBI primer set. Using its own MiXCR run on the multiplex PCR reads, TCRdb lists one record per CDR3 protein. In the table there are approximately 640,000 distinct CDR3 sequences, roughly 15% of which are singletons. The sequence was obtained from a woman in her twenties or thirties with Graves' hyperthyroidism. Sequencing input: blood.

The CDR3 loop is CASSFLGLAGEAYEQYF. The CDR3 coding sequence is TGTGCCAGCAGTTTTCTAGGACTAGCGGGAGAGGCCTACGAGCAGTACTTC. This chain links TRBV27 with TRBJ2-7; 13 bases line up with TRBD2. The CDR3 consists of 17 residues. With 3 bases clipped from V and 2 bases from J, the junction kept 7 bases outside the gene matches. Germline V gene sequence: CDR1 MNHEY, CDR2 SMNVEV (reference sequence).